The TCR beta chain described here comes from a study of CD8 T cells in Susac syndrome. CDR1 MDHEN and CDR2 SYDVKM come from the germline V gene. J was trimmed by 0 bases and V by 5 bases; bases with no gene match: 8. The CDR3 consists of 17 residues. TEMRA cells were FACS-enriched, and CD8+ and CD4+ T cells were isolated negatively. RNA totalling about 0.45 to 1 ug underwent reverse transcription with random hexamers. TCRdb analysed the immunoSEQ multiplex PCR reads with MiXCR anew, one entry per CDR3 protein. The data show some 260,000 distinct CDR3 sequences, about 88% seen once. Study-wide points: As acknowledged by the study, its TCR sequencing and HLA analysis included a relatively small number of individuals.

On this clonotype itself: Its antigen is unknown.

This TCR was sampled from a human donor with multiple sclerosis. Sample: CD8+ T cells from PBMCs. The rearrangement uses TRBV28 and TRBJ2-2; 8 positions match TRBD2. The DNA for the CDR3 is TGTGCCAGCAGTCGGCCACGACTAGCGACGAACACCGGGGAGCTGTTTTTT. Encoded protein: CASSRPRLATNTGELFF.